The clone carrying this T cell receptor beta chain was observed a few times. The data were obtained in a study of T cell repertoires in cytomegalovirus infection. TCRdb redid the calling of the reads with MiXCR, one entry per CDR3 protein. Of about 320,000 distinct CDR3 sequences in the sample, more than 8% were seen once. Germline V gives CDR1 MGHDK, CDR2 SYGVNS. Trimming cost V 3 bases and J 2 bases, with 13 bases left between them. This CDR3 spans 15 amino acids. This TCR was sampled from a human donor in good health (CMV status not recorded). Some clones in this sample may be carry-over from other donors' samples. The source material was PBMCs. The chain uses TRBV25-1 and TRBJ2-5; possible D gene TRBD1, 5 bases. The chain's CDR3 is CASSDAWGPQETQYF. The CDR3 DNA reads as TGTGCCAGCAGTGATGCCTGGGGCCCTCAAGAGACCCAGTACTTC.